Listed below are T cell receptor beta chains from one sample, sequenced in a study of blood T cell repertoires in COVID-19. The protocol was immunoSEQ multiplex PCR, while the TCRdb copy is restricted to in-frame clones and leaves out a portion. The table records about 320,000 clones, approximately 91% of them present only once. Sequenced input: PBMCs or T cells enriched from blood (not recorded which). Receptors were obtained from a woman aged 25 to 45 who had been exposed to COVID-19. Both conserved end residues are part of each CDR3. Fields, in order: J gene, CDR3 length, clone size, V gene, D gene, CDR3 protein, CDR3 DNA. D genes are given only for firm matches. Clone size is not always given. Where it is, it says once, few, many or a class for expanded clones.

j_gene: TRBJ1-6
len: 16
abundance: once
v_gene: TRBV25-1
d_gene: TRBD1
CDR3aa: CASSESRGIDNSPLHF
CDR3nt: TGTGCCAGCAGTGAGTCCAGGGGGATTGATAATTCACCCCTCCACTTT

j_gene: TRBJ1-1
len: 15
abundance: -
v_gene: TRBV6-5
d_gene: TRBD1
CDR3aa: CASSPWDRGRTEAFF
CDR3nt: TGTGCCAGCAGTCCCTGGGACAGGGGGAGGACTGAAGCTTTCTTT

j_gene: TRBJ2-5
len: 15
abundance: -
v_gene: TRBV19
d_gene: -
CDR3aa: CASSPRGGLLETQYF
CDR3nt: TGTGCCAGTAGTCCCAGGGGAGGGTTACTGGAGACCCAGTACTTC

j_gene: TRBJ2-3
len: 13
abundance: -
v_gene: TRBV10-3
d_gene: -
CDR3aa: CAIRPRGTDTQYF
CDR3nt: TGTGCCATCAGACCCCGGGGGACAGATACGCAGTATTTT

j_gene: TRBJ1-2
len: 14
abundance: -
v_gene: TRBV2
d_gene: -
CDR3aa: CASSDNREYGGYTF
CDR3nt: TGTGCCAGCAGTGATAATAGGGAGTACGGTGGCTACACCTTC

j_gene: TRBJ2-2
len: 18
abundance: -
v_gene: TRBV5-1
d_gene: TRBD1
CDR3aa: CASSSIPGTGGNTGELFF
CDR3nt: TGCGCCAGCAGCTCTATACCCGGGACAGGGGGGAACACCGGGGAGCTGTTTTTT

j_gene: TRBJ2-7
len: 13
abundance: once
v_gene: TRBV5-6
d_gene: -
CDR3aa: CASSLNSRYEQYF
CDR3nt: TGTGCCAGCAGCTTAAACTCCCGCTACGAGCAGTACTTC

j_gene: TRBJ1-2
len: 16
abundance: -
v_gene: TRBV4-2
d_gene: -
CDR3aa: CASSQEVWQGNYGYTF
CDR3nt: TGTGCCAGCAGCCAAGAGGTATGGCAGGGGAACTATGGCTACACCTTC

j_gene: TRBJ1-1
len: 14
abundance: -
v_gene: TRBV25-1
d_gene: -
CDR3aa: CASSELGEGTEAFF
CDR3nt: TGTGCCAGCAGTGAATTGGGGGAGGGCACTGAAGCTTTCTTT

j_gene: TRBJ2-5
len: 15
abundance: -
v_gene: TRBV4-3
d_gene: -
CDR3aa: CASSQAVGLGETQYF
CDR3nt: TGCGCCAGCAGCCAAGCAGTGGGGCTAGGGGAGACCCAGTACTTC

j_gene: TRBJ1-3
len: 13
abundance: -
v_gene: TRBV28
d_gene: -
CDR3aa: CASSTHVGNTIYF
CDR3nt: TGTGCCAGCAGTACTCACGTAGGAAACACCATATATTTT

j_gene: TRBJ1-3
len: 10
abundance: -
v_gene: TRBV7-9
d_gene: -
CDR3aa: CASSGSTIYF
CDR3nt: TGTGCCAGCTCAGGAAGCACCATATATTTT

j_gene: TRBJ2-3
len: 14
abundance: -
v_gene: TRBV13
d_gene: TRBD1
CDR3aa: CASSLGQVPDTQYF
CDR3nt: TGTGCCAGCAGCCTCGGACAGGTACCAGATACGCAGTATTTT

j_gene: TRBJ1-1
len: 15
abundance: -
v_gene: TRBV5-1
d_gene: TRBD1
CDR3aa: CASSLETGAFTEAFF
CDR3nt: TGCGCCAGCAGCTTGGAGACAGGGGCCTTCACTGAAGCTTTCTTT

j_gene: TRBJ2-1
len: 14
abundance: -
v_gene: TRBV27
d_gene: -
CDR3aa: CASSPLRDYNEQFF
CDR3nt: TGTGCCAGCAGTCCCTTGCGGGACTACAATGAGCAGTTCTTC

j_gene: TRBJ2-1
len: 14
abundance: -
v_gene: TRBV19
d_gene: -
CDR3aa: CASSPVAGRGEQFF
CDR3nt: TGTGCCAGTAGCCCCGTTGCGGGGAGGGGGGAGCAGTTCTTC

j_gene: TRBJ1-1
len: 12
abundance: -
v_gene: TRBV29-1
d_gene: -
CDR3aa: CSDWSLNTEAFF
CDR3nt: TGCAGCGACTGGTCCCTGAACACTGAAGCTTTCTTT

j_gene: TRBJ1-2
len: 15
abundance: -
v_gene: TRBV15
d_gene: -
CDR3aa: CATSRASDKPYGYTF
CDR3nt: TGTGCCACCAGCAGAGCGTCTGACAAGCCCTATGGCTACACCTTC

j_gene: TRBJ1-4
len: 15
abundance: -
v_gene: TRBV10-3
d_gene: -
CDR3aa: CAIRAMGAPDEKLFF
CDR3nt: TGTGCCATCAGAGCAATGGGGGCCCCTGATGAAAAACTGTTTTTT

j_gene: TRBJ2-2
len: 15
abundance: once
v_gene: TRBV19
d_gene: TRBD1
CDR3aa: CASSQDRAYTGELFF
CDR3nt: TGTGCCAGTAGTCAGGACAGGGCCTACACCGGGGAGCTGTTTTTT

j_gene: TRBJ1-6
len: 16
abundance: once
v_gene: TRBV12-5
d_gene: -
CDR3aa: CASGFSGQRTNSPLHF
CDR3nt: TGTGCTAGTGGTTTTTCTGGACAGCGAACAAATTCACCCCTCCACTTT

j_gene: TRBJ2-1
len: 12
abundance: -
v_gene: TRBV27
d_gene: -
CDR3aa: CASSFPSDEQFF
CDR3nt: TGTGCCAGCAGTTTTCCTAGCGATGAGCAGTTCTTC

j_gene: TRBJ1-2
len: 13
abundance: -
v_gene: TRBV11-2
d_gene: TRBD1
CDR3aa: CASNRQGSSGYTF
CDR3nt: TGTGCCAGCAACAGACAGGGTTCCTCTGGCTACACCTTC

j_gene: TRBJ2-7
len: 13
abundance: -
v_gene: TRBV12-1
d_gene: -
CDR3aa: CASSLTSFYEQYF
CDR3nt: TGTGCCAGCAGCTTAACTTCGTTCTACGAGCAGTACTTC

j_gene: TRBJ1-2
len: 14
abundance: -
v_gene: TRBV6-5
d_gene: TRBD1
CDR3aa: CASRRGGQGYGYTF
CDR3nt: TGTGCCAGCAGGAGGGGGGGACAGGGCTATGGCTACACCTTC

j_gene: TRBJ2-1
len: 13
abundance: -
v_gene: TRBV7-8
d_gene: -
CDR3aa: CASSLELVYEQFF
CDR3nt: TGTGCCAGCAGCTTAGAACTGGTCTATGAGCAGTTCTTC

j_gene: TRBJ1-5
len: 14
abundance: few
v_gene: TRBV18
d_gene: -
CDR3aa: CASSLDSRNQPQHF
CDR3nt: TGTGCCAGCTCACTCGATAGTCGGAATCAGCCCCAGCATTTT

j_gene: TRBJ2-3
len: 15
abundance: -
v_gene: TRBV7-2
d_gene: -
CDR3aa: CASSSGSRRGNTQYF
CDR3nt: TGTGCCAGCAGCTCAGGTTCCCGGCGGGGAAATACGCAGTATTTT

j_gene: TRBJ1-5
len: 15
abundance: -
v_gene: TRBV30
d_gene: TRBD1
CDR3aa: CAWTRQGVRNQPQHF
CDR3nt: TGTGCCTGGACCCGACAGGGAGTACGCAATCAGCCCCAGCATTTT

j_gene: TRBJ1-2
len: 18
abundance: -
v_gene: TRBV4-3
d_gene: TRBD1
CDR3aa: CASSQDEWGGRDRAGYTF
CDR3nt: TGCGCCAGCAGCCAAGATGAATGGGGAGGTAGGGACAGGGCTGGCTACACCTTC

j_gene: TRBJ1-6
len: 11
abundance: -
v_gene: TRBV2
d_gene: -
CDR3aa: CASNLNSALHF
CDR3nt: TGTGCCAGCAACCTTAATTCGGCCCTCCACTTT

j_gene: TRBJ1-5
len: 16
abundance: -
v_gene: TRBV3-1/TRBV3-2
d_gene: TRBD1
CDR3aa: CASSQTGGMSNQPQHF
CDR3nt: TGTGCCAGCAGCCAAACAGGGGGCATGAGCAATCAGCCCCAGCATTTT

j_gene: TRBJ2-7
len: 14
abundance: once
v_gene: TRBV24-1
d_gene: TRBD1
CDR3aa: CATSADRSQNEQYF
CDR3nt: TGTGCCACCAGTGCGGACAGGTCCCAGAACGAGCAGTACTTC

j_gene: TRBJ1-4
len: 16
abundance: -
v_gene: TRBV12-5
d_gene: TRBD1
CDR3aa: CASGHQGARSNEKLFF
CDR3nt: TGTGCTAGTGGTCACCAGGGGGCTCGGTCTAATGAAAAACTGTTTTTT

j_gene: TRBJ1-1
len: 13
abundance: -
v_gene: TRBV24-1
d_gene: -
CDR3aa: CATRGDPDLGAFF
CDR3nt: TGTGCCACCAGGGGTGACCCGGACTTGGGGGCTTTCTTT

j_gene: TRBJ1-5
len: 14
abundance: -
v_gene: TRBV5-6
d_gene: -
CDR3aa: CASSLAGGGQPQHF
CDR3nt: TGTGCCAGCAGCTTGGCGGGGGGTGGTCAGCCCCAGCATTTT

j_gene: TRBJ1-1
len: 13
abundance: once
v_gene: TRBV19
d_gene: -
CDR3aa: CASSLARNTEAFF
CDR3nt: TGTGCCAGTAGTTTGGCCAGAAACACTGAAGCTTTCTTT

j_gene: TRBJ2-2
len: 16
abundance: -
v_gene: TRBV4-1
d_gene: -
CDR3aa: CASSQETGVNTGELFF
CDR3nt: TGCGCCAGCAGCCAAGAAACCGGGGTGAACACCGGGGAGCTGTTTTTT

j_gene: TRBJ2-3
len: 14
abundance: -
v_gene: TRBV24-1
d_gene: -
CDR3aa: CATSDQMGTDTQYF
CDR3nt: TGTGCCACCAGTGATCAGATGGGCACAGATACGCAGTATTTT

j_gene: TRBJ1-5
len: 14
abundance: -
v_gene: TRBV30
d_gene: TRBD1
CDR3aa: CAWSVQGADQPQHF
CDR3nt: TGTGCCTGGAGTGTACAGGGGGCGGATCAGCCCCAGCATTTT

j_gene: TRBJ2-7
len: 15
abundance: many
v_gene: TRBV5-1
d_gene: -
CDR3aa: CASRPIPREHYEQYF
CDR3nt: TGCGCCAGCAGACCGATCCCCCGGGAACACTACGAGCAGTACTTC

j_gene: TRBJ1-1
len: 14
abundance: -
v_gene: TRBV9
d_gene: -
CDR3aa: CASSTGQPNTEAFF
CDR3nt: TGTGCCAGCAGCACAGGACAGCCGAACACTGAAGCTTTCTTT

j_gene: TRBJ1-2
len: 10
abundance: -
v_gene: TRBV6-5
d_gene: -
CDR3aa: CASLYHGYTF
CDR3nt: TGTGCCAGCCTCTATCATGGCTACACCTTC

j_gene: TRBJ2-7
len: 15
abundance: -
v_gene: TRBV18
d_gene: -
CDR3aa: CASSPFGRGSYEQYF
CDR3nt: TGTGCCAGCTCACCCTTCGGCAGGGGATCCTACGAGCAGTACTTC

j_gene: TRBJ2-7
len: 15
abundance: -
v_gene: TRBV27
d_gene: TRBD2
CDR3aa: CASSLTSGGSHEQYF
CDR3nt: TGTGCCAGCAGTTTGACTAGCGGGGGGTCCCACGAGCAGTACTTC

j_gene: TRBJ1-2
len: 13
abundance: -
v_gene: TRBV5-6
d_gene: -
CDR3aa: CASSLDRTDGYTF
CDR3nt: TGTGCCAGCAGCTTGGACCGAACGGATGGCTACACCTTC

j_gene: TRBJ2-6
len: 18
abundance: -
v_gene: TRBV7-6
d_gene: TRBD2
CDR3aa: CASSLTSGGAVGANVLTF
CDR3nt: TGTGCCAGCAGCTTGACTAGCGGGGGGGCGGTTGGGGCCAACGTCCTGACTTTC

j_gene: TRBJ1-2
len: 14
abundance: -
v_gene: TRBV7-9
d_gene: TRBD1
CDR3aa: CASSSRDRAHGYTF
CDR3nt: TGTGCCAGCAGCTCGAGGGACAGGGCTCATGGCTACACCTTC

j_gene: TRBJ2-3
len: 18
abundance: -
v_gene: TRBV19
d_gene: TRBD1
CDR3aa: CASSMFGQGSLGTDTQYF
CDR3nt: TGTGCCAGTAGTATGTTCGGACAGGGGTCACTAGGCACAGATACGCAGTATTTT

j_gene: TRBJ2-5
len: 16
abundance: -
v_gene: TRBV19
d_gene: TRBD1
CDR3aa: CASSDSPGTGGETQYF
CDR3nt: TGTGCCAGTAGTGATTCTCCCGGGACAGGGGGGGAGACCCAGTACTTC